The present entry profiles one T cell receptor (beta chain) with its context. The investigators amplified TCR beta CDR3 regions from RNA transcripts. RT-PCR in the first round (using the HTBI primer set) targeted the TCR CDR3. Using its own MiXCR run on the multiplex PCR reads, TCRdb lists one record per CDR3 protein. The table lists 450,000 to 550,000 distinct CDR3 sequences, roughly 25% of them singletons. This sample stems from a study of T cells in Graves' hyperthyroidism and ophthalmopathy. Per germline, CDR1 MNHEY and CDR2 SVGEGT. V shed 6 bases and J shed 5 bases, with 19 bases lying between them. This CDR3 comprises 15 residues. At least 3 on the Clinical Activity Score was recorded for ophthalmopathy patients, who also had NOSPECS grade at least 4 and duration under 3 months.

The sample was blood. The receptor was derived from a woman under 40 with Graves' ophthalmopathy. V and J are TRBV6-2 or TRBV6-3 and TRBJ2-5, with unresolved D. This chain's CDR3 is CASRRRHRLIETQYF. The DNA of the CDR3 is TGTGCCAGCAGGCGAAGACATAGGTTAATCGAGACCCAGTACTTC.